The clone carrying this T cell receptor (beta chain) was found many times. Its antigen is undetermined. Unique molecular identifiers were built into the TCRbeta library. MiXCR was run by TCRdb on the PCR reads, yielding one entry per CDR3 protein. The sample carries around 800,000 distinct CDR3 sequences, about 16% recorded once. The data belong to a study of T-cell reconstitution after alpha-beta-depleted transplantation in children. Study outcomes and limitations: At the one-year point after transplant, T-cell counts and TCRbeta diversity were found to come mostly from T cells that had been newly produced. Several hundred graft clones that had expanded were reportedly the source of alpha-beta T cells about two months after transplant. There were some patients whose high TCRbeta diversity at day 60 came from surviving recipient T cells and thymic progenitors.

With 6 bases clipped from V and 5 bases from J, the junction kept 3 bases outside the gene matches. The CDR3 sequence is 13 residues long. Germline CDR1 SGHRS, CDR2 YFSETQ. The rearrangement uses TRBV5-1 and TRBJ2-1; 9 bases are shared with TRBD2. This sequence was found in a male patient aged 5 to 17 who had a stem cell transplant for acute lymphoblastic leukemia, so the T cells may come from the graft donor. Sample: PBMCs, mostly from graft donor cells, taken 360 days after TCRalphabeta/CD19-depleted stem cell transplant. The CDR3 protein is CASKTSGDNEQFF. The CDR3 nucleotides are TGCGCCAGCAAGACTAGCGGCGACAATGAGCAGTTCTTC. The variable domain in full, completed from reference TRBV5-1 and TRBJ2-1, reads KAGVTQTPRYLIKTRGQQVTLSCSPISGHRSVSWYQQTPGQGLQFLFEYFSETQRNKGNFPGRFSGRQFSNSRSEMNVSTLELGDSALYLCASKTSGDNEQFFGPGTRLTVL.